This TCR beta chain originates from a study of blood T cell repertoires in COVID-19. Looking at the study overall: Acute-phase and convalescent COVID-19 samples originated in the United States, Italy and Spain.

About this clone: The same CDR3 arises from other DNA sequences in this sample as well.

The method was immunoSEQ multiplex PCR; TCRdb's version includes in-frame clones alone and lacks a portion of them. The table has hundreds of thousands of clones, around 84% seen once; the top ten hold just under 20%. Germline CDR1 LNHDA, CDR2 SQIVND (reference sequence). There are 12 residues in the CDR3. Trimming took 5 bases from V and 5 from J, leaving 9 bases between them. The specimen was peripheral blood. The TCR sequence derives from a man aged 30-40 years with active or convalescent COVID-19. The V call is TRBV19, the J call TRBJ1-1, with unresolved D. CDR3 DNA sequence: TGTGCCAGTAGTTATGCGGGAACTGAAGCTTTCTTT. It yields the protein CASSYAGTEAFF.